This T cell receptor beta chain was found in a study of graft-versus-host responses after intestinal transplantation. General study findings and limits: The recipient marrow held GvH clones, and some of them showed up first in ileum or blood.

Using immunoSEQ multiplex PCR, the repertoire was profiled, and TCRdb retains in-frame clones only, with some absent. Of some 120,000 clones in the sample, approximately 94% are singletons; the top ten hold roughly 0.23%. Note on this clone: The antigen is undetermined.

The CDR3 contains 16 residues. Germline V gene sequence: CDR1 SGHAT, CDR2 FQNNGV. V dropped 1 base and J dropped 6; count of bases not matched to a gene: 5. The sample consisted of unstimulated CD4+ T cells sorted from spleen or lymph node cells, taken before transplant. The J gene is TRBJ1-6, the V gene TRBV11-2; 8 bases are shared with TRBD1. The TCR comes from a human donor who was the organ donor for an intestinal transplant. The DNA of the CDR3 is TGTGCCAGCAGCTTAGTGCCAGGGGGCCTTAATTCACCCCTCCACTTT. Translating it yields CASSLVPGGLNSPLHF.